A selection of T cell receptor beta chains follows, all from one sample in a study of blood T cell repertoires in COVID-19. Sequencing was performed with immunoSEQ multiplex PCR; in TCRdb, only in-frame clones are kept and a portion is missing. This table holds roughly 120,000 clones, approximately 85% found once. The sample consisted of peripheral blood. The source is a woman older than 75 with COVID-19, enrolled during active disease. The CDR3 runs from the conserved cysteine through the conserved F or W. The order of the fields is J gene, V gene, CDR3 protein.

J: TRBJ1-5
V: TRBV2
CDR3: CASSNRGSNQPQHF

J: TRBJ1-4
V: TRBV4-2
CDR3: CASSQGDRRGVEKLFF

J: TRBJ1-2
V: TRBV19
CDR3: CASTGLYGYTF

J: TRBJ1-2
V: TRBV5-4
CDR3: CASSSQANGYTF

J: TRBJ1-3
V: TRBV19
CDR3: CASSKGGGPFSGNTIYF

J: TRBJ1-1
V: TRBV19
CDR3: CASSLSVNTEAFF

J: TRBJ2-3
V: TRBV2
CDR3: CASSDGYLGTDTQYF

J: TRBJ1-4
V: TRBV9
CDR3: CASSGTGNHEKLFF

J: TRBJ2-3
V: TRBV6-6
CDR3: CASRREGTDTQYF

J: TRBJ2-3
V: TRBV29-1
CDR3: CSYKEGRGQTDTQYF